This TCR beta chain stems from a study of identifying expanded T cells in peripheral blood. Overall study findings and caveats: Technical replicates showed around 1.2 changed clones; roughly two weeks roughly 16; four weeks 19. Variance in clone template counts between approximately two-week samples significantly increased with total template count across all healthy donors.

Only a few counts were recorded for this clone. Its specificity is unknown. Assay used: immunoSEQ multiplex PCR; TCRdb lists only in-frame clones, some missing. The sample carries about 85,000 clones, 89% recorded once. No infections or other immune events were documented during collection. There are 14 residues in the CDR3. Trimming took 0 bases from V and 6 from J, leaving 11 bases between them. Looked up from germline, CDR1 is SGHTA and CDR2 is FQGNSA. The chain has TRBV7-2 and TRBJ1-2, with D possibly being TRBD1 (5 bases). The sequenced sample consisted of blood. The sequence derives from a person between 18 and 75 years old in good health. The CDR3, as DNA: TGTGCCAGCAGCTTAGCCCAGGGATACAATGGCTACACCTTC. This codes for CASSLAQGYNGYTF.